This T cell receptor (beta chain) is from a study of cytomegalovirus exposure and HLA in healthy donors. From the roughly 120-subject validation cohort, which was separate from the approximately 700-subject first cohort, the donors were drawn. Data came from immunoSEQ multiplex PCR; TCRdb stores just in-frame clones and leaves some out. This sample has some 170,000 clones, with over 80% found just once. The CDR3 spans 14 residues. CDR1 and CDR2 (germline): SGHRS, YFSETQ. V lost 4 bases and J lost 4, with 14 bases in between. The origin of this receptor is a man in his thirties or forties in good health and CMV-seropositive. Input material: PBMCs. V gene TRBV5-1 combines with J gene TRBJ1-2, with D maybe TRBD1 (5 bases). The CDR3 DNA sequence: TGCGCCAGCAGCACCGCAGGGCCCGGCTATGGCTACACCTTC. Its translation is CASSTAGPGYGYTF.